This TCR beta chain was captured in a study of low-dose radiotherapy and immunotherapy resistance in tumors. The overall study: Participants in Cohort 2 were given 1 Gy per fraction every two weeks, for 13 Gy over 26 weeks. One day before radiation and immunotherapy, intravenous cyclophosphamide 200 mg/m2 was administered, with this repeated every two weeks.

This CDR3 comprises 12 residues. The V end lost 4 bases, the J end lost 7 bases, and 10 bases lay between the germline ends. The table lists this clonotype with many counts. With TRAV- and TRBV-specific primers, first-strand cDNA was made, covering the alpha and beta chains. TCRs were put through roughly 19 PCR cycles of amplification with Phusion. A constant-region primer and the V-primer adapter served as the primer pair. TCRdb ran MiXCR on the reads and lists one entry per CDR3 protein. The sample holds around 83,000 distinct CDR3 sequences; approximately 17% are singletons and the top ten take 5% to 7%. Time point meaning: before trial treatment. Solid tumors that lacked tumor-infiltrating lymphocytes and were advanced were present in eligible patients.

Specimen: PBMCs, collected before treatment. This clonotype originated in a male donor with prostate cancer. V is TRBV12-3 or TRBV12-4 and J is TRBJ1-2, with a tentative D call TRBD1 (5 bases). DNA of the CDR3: TGTGCCAGCAGTTCAGGGACGTCTGGCTACACCTTC. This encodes CASSSGTSGYTF.